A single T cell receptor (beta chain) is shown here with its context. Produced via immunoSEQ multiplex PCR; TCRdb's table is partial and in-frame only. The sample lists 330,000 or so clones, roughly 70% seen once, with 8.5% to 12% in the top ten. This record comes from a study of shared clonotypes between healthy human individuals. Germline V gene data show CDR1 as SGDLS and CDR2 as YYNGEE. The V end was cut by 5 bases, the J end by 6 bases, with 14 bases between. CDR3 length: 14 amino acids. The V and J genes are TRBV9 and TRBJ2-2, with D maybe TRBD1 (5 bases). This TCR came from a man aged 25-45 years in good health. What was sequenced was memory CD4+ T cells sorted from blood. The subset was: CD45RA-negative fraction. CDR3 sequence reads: CASRADSMAGELFF. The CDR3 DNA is TGTGCCAGCAGAGCCGACAGTATGGCCGGGGAGCTGTTTTTT.